The present T cell receptor beta chain was sequenced within a study of cytomegalovirus exposure and HLA in healthy donors. Findings and caveats of the study: With later analysis, a missense DCLRE1C variant became linked to TCR beta V- and J-gene trimming. Associated with cytomegalovirus, according to the listing, were 150 to 200 TCR beta chains.

Primers included in the PCR were 60 Vbeta and 13 Jbeta primers. Sequencing was performed with immunoSEQ multiplex PCR; in TCRdb, only in-frame clones are kept and a portion is missing. Of fewer than 120,000 clones in the sample, nearly 80% were seen once. With regard to this clone: Its antigen is unknown. A single base separates this from a much larger clone, so it may be a read error.

Germline V gene sequence: CDR1 SGHAT, CDR2 FQDESV (reference sequence). CDR3 length: 13 residues. Trimming left V 1 base short and J 3 bases short, with 6 bases between. Sequencing input: PBMCs. This TCR was recovered from a woman aged 25-40 years in good health and CMV-seronegative. V and J are TRBV11-1 and TRBJ1-1; D gene uncertain. CDR3 coding DNA: TGTGCCAGCAGCTTAGGGAGGGACACTGAAGCTTTCTTT. Amino acid sequence: CASSLGRDTEAFF.